Presented here are 15 T cell receptor beta chains from one specimen sequenced in a study of T cell repertoires in cytomegalovirus infection. TCRdb fed the reads into MiXCR, producing one record per CDR3 protein. The sample includes 680,000 or so distinct CDR3 sequences, less than 40% of them seen just once. Sequences were obtained from PBMCs. These TCRs come from a human donor in good health (CMV status not recorded). Some clones in this sample may be carry-over from other donors' samples.

The genes are TRBV7-6 and TRBJ2-5; perhaps TRBD2 as D (5 bases). CDR1 is SGHVS, CDR2 FNYEAQ, per germline. V shed 5 bases and J shed 4 bases, with 17 bases lying between them. The CDR3 length is 15 residues. The CDR3 sequence: CASSGEGTVGETQYF. The CDR3 region has the DNA TGTGCCAGCAGCGGAGAGGGTACTGTGGGAGAGACCCAGTACTTC. Full variable domain (rest looked up from reference TRBV7-6 and TRBJ2-5): GAGVSQSPRYKVTKRGQDVALRCDPISGHVSLYWYRQALGQGPEFLTYFNYEAQQDKSGLPNDRFSAERPEGSISTLTIQRTEQRDSAMYRCASSGEGTVGETQYFGPGTRLLVL.

A few counts support this clonotype. V usage is TRBV6-5 and J usage is TRBJ1-2; weak D call: TRBD1 (5 bases). From germline, CDR1 is MNHEY and CDR2 SVGAGI. Trimming removed 2 bases at V and 6 bases at J, with 13 bases between. The CDR3 consists of 14 residues. CDR3 residues: CASSYREGVDGYTF. CDR3 nucleotide sequence: TGTGCCAGCAGTTACCGGGAAGGGGTCGATGGCTACACCTTC.

This clonotype has at least ten counts. The rearrangement uses TRBV6-1 and TRBJ2-7; D is unresolved. This CDR3 spans 15 amino acids. The V gene's germline CDR1 is MNHNS and CDR2 SASEGT. V lost 7 bases to trimming and J lost 1 base, with 17 bases between them. The CDR3 nucleotides are TGTGCCAGCACCAGAGACTTCCCCGGATCCTACGAGCAGTACTTC. Protein product: CASTRDFPGSYEQYF.

This chain links TRBV10-3 with TRBJ2-7, with unresolved D. Between the trimmed V and J ends, which lost 6 bases and 1 base, there was a span of 10 bases. Germline V gives CDR1 ENHRY, CDR2 SYGVKD. The CDR3 consists of 13 residues. The CDR3 region is CAISSRRSYEQYF. In DNA, the CDR3 is TGTGCCATCAGCTCCCGGCGGTCCTACGAGCAGTACTTC.

This clonotype was detected only a few times. The chain is built from TRBV12-3 or TRBV12-4 and TRBJ2-1; D perhaps matches TRBD2 (6 bases). The CDR3 sequence is 13 residues long. V gave up 7 bases and J gave up 9 bases, with 16 bases separating them. CDR3 sequence (DNA): TGTGCCAGCACTCTCGCGGGGTTCGGTGAGCAGTTCTTC. This gives the protein CASTLAGFGEQFF.

This clonotype was seen more than once but under ten times. V gene TRBV7-6 combines with J gene TRBJ2-6; TRBD1 agrees at 9 bases. The CDR3 is made up of 18 amino acids. V shed 4 bases, J shed 3 bases, and the junction held 10 bases outside the gene matches. Germline loops: CDR1 SGHVS, CDR2 FNYEAQ. Here the CDR3 reads CASSSLPGQGFGANVLTF. In DNA, the CDR3 is TGTGCCAGCAGCTCCCTCCCGGGACAGGGCTTTGGGGCCAACGTCCTGACTTTC.

This chain uses TRBV6-2 or TRBV6-3 with TRBJ1-5; a weak D match, TRBD1 (6 bases). V gave up 9 bases and J gave up 6 bases, with 18 bases separating them. CDR1 and CDR2 from the germline V gene are MNHEY and SVGEGT. CDR3 size: 14 residues. In nucleotides, the CDR3 is TGTGCCAGAAGTGACGAGACAGGAGGTCAGCCCCAGCATTTT. Translation: CARSDETGGQPQHF.

This clonotype was detected many times. DNA of the CDR3: TGTGCCAGCAGCCGGAGAGAAACCGGGGAGCTGTTTTTT. It specifies CASSRRETGELFF. V usage is TRBV7-8 and J usage is TRBJ2-2, with D unclear. This CDR3 contains 13 residues. CDR1 is SGHVS and CDR2 is FQNEAQ in the germline V gene. Deletions cut 5 bases from V and 5 bases from J, with 9 bases between. The full variable domain, with the rest looked up from reference TRBV7-8 and TRBJ2-2, is GAGVSQSPRYKVAKRGQDVALRCDPISGHVSLFWYQQALGQGPEFLTYFQNEAQLDKSGLPSDRFFAERPEGSVSTLKIQRTQQEDSAVYLCASSRRETGELFFGEGSRLTVL.

This clonotype showed up many times. V usage is TRBV7-2 and J usage is TRBJ1-3; 8 nucleotides line up with TRBD1. The junction had 13 bases not matched to a gene; V was cut back by 5 bases and J by 10 bases. CDR3 length equals 15 residues. Germline CDR1 SGHTA, CDR2 FQGNSA. CDR3 loop: CASSSTGTGVLTIYF. In nucleotides, the CDR3 is TGTGCCAGCAGCAGTACCGGGACAGGTGTTTTGACCATATATTTT.

This CDR3 reads CASSSGLQDTQYF. The CDR3 DNA sequence: TGTGCCAGCAGCTCCGGACTTCAAGATACGCAGTATTTT. The chain recombines TRBV13 with TRBJ2-3, with a tentative D call TRBD2 (5 bases). The CDR3 has 13 amino acids. Per germline, CDR1 PRHDT and CDR2 FYEKMQ (reference sequence). Trimming took 4 bases from V and 5 from J, leaving 10 bases between them.

The rearrangement links TRBV19 to TRBJ2-1; 8 bases match TRBD1. CDR1 LNHDA and CDR2 SQIVND come from the germline V gene (reference sequence). The CDR3 has 17 residues. After removal of 3 bases from V and 5 bases from J, the junction contained 12 bases not matched to a gene. As DNA, the CDR3 is TGTGCCAGTAGTATTGTCCTCAGGGGGCGAGGAAACAATGAGCAGTTCTTC. Residues: CASSIVLRGRGNNEQFF.

The chain is built from TRBV11-1 and TRBJ2-7; D unresolved. The CDR3 extends over 14 amino acids. The germline gives CDR1 SGHAT, CDR2 FQDESV (reference sequence). Trimming removed 4 bases from V and 3 bases from J, with 13 bases in between. The CDR3 sequence: CASSSPDKLYEQYF. In DNA form, the CDR3 reads TGTGCCAGCAGCTCCCCCGACAAACTCTACGAGCAGTACTTC.

This clonotype was detected only once. This may stem from a read error, because a much larger clone lies one nucleotide away. V usage is TRBV7-2 and J usage is TRBJ2-1; 12 nucleotides align to TRBD2. This CDR3 has 16 residues. Germline-derived CDR1 and CDR2 are SGHTA and FQGNSA. CDR3 residues: CASSPLTSGSYNGQFF. The CDR3 DNA follows: TGTGCCAGCAGCCCGCTGACTAGCGGGAGTTACAATGGGCAGTTCTTC.

This clonotype was found a few times. J is TRBJ1-4 and V is TRBV28, with TRBD1 as a possible D gene (5 bases). The CDR3 contains 16 residues. Germline CDR1 reads MDHEN; CDR2 reads SYDVKM. V was shortened by 2 bases and J by 7 bases, with 17 bases between the two germline ends. The CDR3 DNA reads as TGTGCCAGCAGTTTAACAACCGGGACGGGTTTTGAAAAACTGTTTTTT. This translates into CASSLTTGTGFEKLFF.

J is TRBJ1-5 and V is TRBV12-3 or TRBV12-4, with TRBD1 as a possible D gene (5 bases). The CDR3 has 13 residues. V gave up 6 bases and J gave up 4 bases, with 10 bases separating them. DNA for the CDR3: TGTGCCAGCAGCAGGGTAGCAAATCAGCCCCAGCATTTT. It encodes CASSRVANQPQHF.